One sample yielded the 13 T cell receptor beta chains listed below, sequenced in a study of blood T cell repertoires in COVID-19. Measured with immunoSEQ multiplex PCR; TCRdb has only the in-frame clones, and not every one. In the table there are 150,000 or so clones, 80% to 90% of which are singletons. Sample: peripheral blood. The origin of the receptors is a man aged 18 to 29 with COVID-19, enrolled during active disease.

This chain connects TRBV9 to TRBJ1-3, with a weak D call TRBD1 (6 bases). This CDR3 comprises 16 residues. V was trimmed by 4 bases and J by 5 bases, leaving 19 bases between them. Germline V CDR1 and CDR2: SGDLS, YYNGEE. The CDR3 bases are TGTGCCAGCAGCCCCGGGGGGGGCAGCCGAAGAAACACCATATATTTT. Its translation is CASSPGGGSRRNTIYF.

The chain recombines TRBV10-3 with TRBJ1-2, with 9 positions matching TRBD1. The CDR3 runs 16 residues. V was clipped by 3 bases and J by 3 bases; unmatched bases: 8. Looked up from germline, CDR1 is ENHRY and CDR2 is SYGVKD. The CDR3 DNA reads as TGTGCCATCAGTGACCTCAAGGACAGGGGTGACTATGGCTACACCTTC. Encoded protein: CAISDLKDRGDYGYTF.

This clone was found many times. The V call is TRBV7-8, the J call TRBJ1-2, with TRBD1 identical over 10 bases. From germline, CDR1 is SGHVS and CDR2 FQNEAQ. The CDR3 extends over 16 amino acids. V shed 0 bases and J 7 bases; nucleotides not matched to a gene: 8. CDR3 protein: CASSLASRDRGPGYTF. The CDR3 DNA is TGTGCCAGCAGCTTAGCGTCCCGGGACAGGGGTCCTGGCTACACCTTC.

The genes are TRBV4-3 and TRBJ2-7; tentative D call: TRBD2 (5 bases). The CDR3 contains 17 residues. The germline V and J ends were trimmed by 0 bases and 3 bases, with 18 bases remaining between them. Germline values: CDR1 LGHNA, CDR2 YSLEER. CDR3 protein: CASSQDLEAEGVYEQYF. The DNA of the CDR3 is TGCGCCAGCAGCCAAGATCTGGAGGCAGAGGGTGTCTACGAGCAGTACTTC.

This clone was counted a single time. The chain joins TRBV7-2 to TRBJ1-5; D gene unclear. This CDR3 region has 17 residues. From germline, CDR1 is SGHTA and CDR2 FQGNSA. V gave up 1 base and J gave up 0 bases, with 13 bases separating them. The CDR3 sequence is CASSLGRGTFSNQPQHF. In nucleotides, the CDR3 is TGTGCCAGCAGCTTAGGACGGGGTACTTTTAGCAATCAGCCCCAGCATTTT.

The chain is built from TRBV13 and TRBJ2-7, with 11 bases lining up with TRBD2. V lost 6 bases, J lost 6 bases, and 7 bases stayed unmatched. CDR1 is PRHDT, CDR2 FYEKMQ, per germline (reference sequence). The CDR3 consists of 14 residues. The CDR3 loop reads CASSSQTSGSEQYF. CDR3 coding DNA: TGTGCCAGCAGTTCTCAAACTAGCGGGAGCGAGCAGTACTTC.

This clone was found once. The CDR3 region is CASSPESTVGGYTF. CDR3 coding DNA: TGTGCCAGCAGTCCCGAATCGACAGTCGGGGGCTACACCTTC. This sequence joins TRBV6-5 and TRBJ1-2; a weak D match, TRBD1 (5 bases). V lost 5 bases, J lost 8 bases, and 18 bases lay in between. The CDR3 runs 14 residues. CDR1 is MNHEY and CDR2 is SVGAGI in the germline V gene.

The rearrangement joins TRBV5-4 to TRBJ2-6, with TRBD2 matching 7 bases. The CDR3 consists of 15 residues. Losses at the gene ends were 4 bases for V and 1 base for J; bases not matched to a gene: 2. The germline V gene has CDR1 SGHNT and CDR2 YYREEE (reference sequence). The CDR3 region is CASSAGGSGANVLTF. CDR3 sequence (DNA): TGTGCCAGCAGCGCCGGGGGGTCTGGGGCCAACGTCCTGACTTTC.

The chain links TRBV5-4 to TRBJ2-5; TRBD2 is a possible D gene (7 bases). Germline values: CDR1 SGHNT, CDR2 YYREEE (reference sequence). The CDR3 length is 14 residues. V was trimmed by 0 bases and J by 5 bases, leaving 11 bases between them. CDR3 in DNA: TGTGCCAGCAGCTTGGGCGGGGGCAGGGAGACCCAGTACTTC. This codes for CASSLGGGRETQYF.

V is TRBV28 and J is TRBJ1-5, with TRBD1 identical over 7 bases. Germline V gives CDR1 MDHEN, CDR2 SYDVKM. The trim removed 5 bases at V and 3 bases at J, leaving 7 bases unmatched. There are 15 residues in the CDR3. CDR3 residues: CASSRDRAFNQPQHF. The CDR3 coding sequence is TGTGCCAGCAGTCGAGACAGGGCTTTCAATCAGCCCCAGCATTTT.

This chain connects TRBV28 to TRBJ2-5, with 11 bases that match TRBD2. CDR1 and CDR2 from the germline V gene are MDHEN and SYDVKM. The V segment lost 10 bases and the J segment 7 bases; nucleotides outside the gene matches: 8. This CDR3 is built from 13 residues. CDR3: CATGTSGLGTQYF. The CDR3 DNA is TGTGCCACCGGGACTAGCGGCCTGGGGACCCAGTACTTC.

The chain links TRBV3-1 (or the pseudogene TRBV3-2) to TRBJ1-1; D uncertain. This CDR3 contains 15 residues. V was clipped by 0 bases and J by 1 base, with 9 bases between them. The germline V gene encodes CDR1 LGHDT and CDR2 YNNKEL (reference sequence). The CDR3, as DNA: TGTGCCAGCAGCCAAGATCTTGTCGGGAACACTGAAGCTTTCTTT. The encoded protein is CASSQDLVGNTEAFF.

The V and J genes are TRBV29-1 and TRBJ1-2; 10 bases are a match to TRBD1. The CDR3 has 11 residues. Trimming at V came to 6 bases and at J to 8 bases, leaving 3 bases not matched to a gene. Germline V gives CDR1 SQVTM, CDR2 ANQGSEA. The CDR3 bases are TGCAGCGTGGGGACAGGGGACGGCTACACCTTC. This codes for CSVGTGDGYTF. The full variable domain, in which reference TRBV29-1 and TRBJ1-2 provide the parts outside the CDR3, is SAVISQKPSRDICQRGTSLTIQCQVDSQVTMMFWYRQQPGQSLTLIATANQGSEATYESGFVIDKFPISRPNLTFSTLTVSNMSPEDSSIYLCSVGTGDGYTFGSGTRLTVV.